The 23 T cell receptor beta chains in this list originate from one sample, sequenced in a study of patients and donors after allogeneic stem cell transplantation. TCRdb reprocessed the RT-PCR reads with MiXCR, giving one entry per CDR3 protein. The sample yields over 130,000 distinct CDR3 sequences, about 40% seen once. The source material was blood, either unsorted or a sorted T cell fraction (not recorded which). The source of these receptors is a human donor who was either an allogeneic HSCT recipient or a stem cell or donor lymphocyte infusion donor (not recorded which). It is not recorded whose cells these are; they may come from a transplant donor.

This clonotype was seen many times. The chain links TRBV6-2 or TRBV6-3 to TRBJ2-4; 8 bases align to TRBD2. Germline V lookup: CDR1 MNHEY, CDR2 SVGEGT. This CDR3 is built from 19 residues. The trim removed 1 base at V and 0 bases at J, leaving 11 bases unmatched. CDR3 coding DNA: TGTGCCAGCAGTTACTACGGGAGGGGACACCCCTTAGCCAAAAACATTCAGTACTTC. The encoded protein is CASSYYGRGHPLAKNIQYF.

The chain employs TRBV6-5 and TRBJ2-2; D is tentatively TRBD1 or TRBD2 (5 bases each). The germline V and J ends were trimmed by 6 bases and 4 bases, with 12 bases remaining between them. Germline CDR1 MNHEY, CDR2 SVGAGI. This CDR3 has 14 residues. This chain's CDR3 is CASRSPGPTGELFF. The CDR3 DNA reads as TGTGCCAGCAGGTCGCCGGGGCCCACCGGGGAGCTGTTTTTT.

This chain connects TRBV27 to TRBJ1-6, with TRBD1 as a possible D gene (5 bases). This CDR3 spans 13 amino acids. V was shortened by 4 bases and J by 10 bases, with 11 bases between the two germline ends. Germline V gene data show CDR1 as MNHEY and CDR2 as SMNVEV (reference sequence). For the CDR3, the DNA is TGTGCCAGCAGTTCCTCAGGGCGATCACCCCTCCACTTT. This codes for CASSSSGRSPLHF.

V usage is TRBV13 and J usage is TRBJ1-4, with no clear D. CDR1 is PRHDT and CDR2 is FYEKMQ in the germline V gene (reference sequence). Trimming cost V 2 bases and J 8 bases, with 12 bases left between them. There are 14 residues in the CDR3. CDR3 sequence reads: CASSLRQSKEKLFF. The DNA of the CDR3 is TGTGCCAGCAGCTTAAGGCAGAGTAAGGAAAAACTGTTTTTT.

Here the CDR3 reads CSARGSTYYEQYV. The CDR3 coding sequence is TGCAGTGCTAGAGGTTCGACATACTACGAGCAGTACGTC. V is TRBV20-1 and J is TRBJ2-7, with no clear D. This CDR3 is 13 amino acids long. V lost 1 base and J 3 bases, leaving 10 bases between the germline ends. Germline CDR1 is DFQATT and CDR2 is SNEGSKA (reference sequence).

The CDR3 sequence is CSARPGGYGYTF. The DNA for the CDR3 is TGCAGTGCTAGGCCGGGGGGGTATGGCTACACCTTC. The V gene is TRBV20-1, the J gene TRBJ1-2; a possible D gene is TRBD1 (5 bases). This CDR3 has 12 residues. Trimming shortened V by 3 bases and J by 5 bases, and 10 bases separated the two germline ends. Germline CDR1 DFQATT, CDR2 SNEGSKA (reference sequence).

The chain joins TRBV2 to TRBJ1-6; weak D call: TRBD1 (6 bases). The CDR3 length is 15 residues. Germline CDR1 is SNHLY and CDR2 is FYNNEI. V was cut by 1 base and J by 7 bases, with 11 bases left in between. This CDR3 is CASSEDTGKNSPLHF. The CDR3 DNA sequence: TGTGCCAGCAGTGAAGATACAGGGAAGAATTCACCCCTCCACTTT.

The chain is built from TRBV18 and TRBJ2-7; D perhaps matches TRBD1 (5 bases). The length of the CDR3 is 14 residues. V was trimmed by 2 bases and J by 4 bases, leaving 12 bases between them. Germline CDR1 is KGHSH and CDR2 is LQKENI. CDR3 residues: CASSPSSRVYEQYV. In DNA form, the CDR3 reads TGTGCCAGCTCACCATCTTCCAGGGTGTACGAGCAGTACGTC.

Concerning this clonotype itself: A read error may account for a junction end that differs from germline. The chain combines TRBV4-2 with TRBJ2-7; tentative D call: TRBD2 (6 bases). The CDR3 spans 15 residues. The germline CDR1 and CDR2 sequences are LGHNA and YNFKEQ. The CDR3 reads CASSPESGRFYERYF. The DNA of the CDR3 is TGTGCCAGCAGCCCAGAGAGCGGGCGATTCTACGAGCGGTACTTC.

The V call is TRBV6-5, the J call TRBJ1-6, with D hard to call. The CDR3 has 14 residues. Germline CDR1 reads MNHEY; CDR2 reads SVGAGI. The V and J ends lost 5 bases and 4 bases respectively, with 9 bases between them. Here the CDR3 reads CASSTRTYNSPLHF. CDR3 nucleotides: TGTGCCAGCAGTACTCGGACTTATAATTCACCCCTCCACTTT.

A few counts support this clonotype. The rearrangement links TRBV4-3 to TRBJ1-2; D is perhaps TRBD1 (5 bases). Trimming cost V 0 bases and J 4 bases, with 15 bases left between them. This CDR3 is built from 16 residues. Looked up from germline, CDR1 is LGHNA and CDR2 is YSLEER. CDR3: CASSQDGGPPPYGYTF. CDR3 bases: TGCGCCAGCAGCCAAGATGGGGGACCGCCGCCCTATGGCTACACCTTC.

The CDR3 sequence is CASSQDLLAGAYNEQFF. CDR3 in DNA: TGCGCCAGCAGCCAAGATCTCCTAGCGGGGGCTTACAATGAGCAGTTCTTC. The rearrangement links TRBV4-3 to TRBJ2-1; TRBD2 matches at 10 bases. Per the germline V gene, CDR1 is LGHNA and CDR2 is YSLEER. V was clipped by 0 bases and J by 4 bases; unmatched bases: 6. The CDR3 has 17 residues.

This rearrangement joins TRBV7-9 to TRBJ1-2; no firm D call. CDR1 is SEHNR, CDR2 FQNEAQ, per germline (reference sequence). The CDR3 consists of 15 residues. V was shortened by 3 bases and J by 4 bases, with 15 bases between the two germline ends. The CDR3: CASSFKPGPPYGYTF. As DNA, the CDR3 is TGTGCCAGCAGCTTTAAACCTGGACCCCCCTATGGCTACACCTTC.

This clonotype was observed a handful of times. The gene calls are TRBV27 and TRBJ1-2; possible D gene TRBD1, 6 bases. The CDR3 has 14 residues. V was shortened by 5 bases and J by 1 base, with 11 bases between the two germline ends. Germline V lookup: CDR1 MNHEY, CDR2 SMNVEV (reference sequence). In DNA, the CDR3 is TGTGCCAGCAGTCCTAGGGGGGTTAACTATGGCTACACCTTC. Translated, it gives CASSPRGVNYGYTF.

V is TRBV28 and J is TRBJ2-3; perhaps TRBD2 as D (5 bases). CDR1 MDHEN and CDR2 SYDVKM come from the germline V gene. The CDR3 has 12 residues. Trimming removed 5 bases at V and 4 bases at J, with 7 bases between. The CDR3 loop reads CASSILADTQYF. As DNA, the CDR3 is TGTGCCAGCAGTATACTAGCAGATACGCAGTATTTT.

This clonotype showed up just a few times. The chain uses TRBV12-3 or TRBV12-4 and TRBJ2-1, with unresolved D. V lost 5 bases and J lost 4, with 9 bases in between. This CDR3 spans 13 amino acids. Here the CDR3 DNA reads TGTGCCAGCAGTCTCCTCCAATACAATGAGCAGTTCTTC. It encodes CASSLLQYNEQFF.

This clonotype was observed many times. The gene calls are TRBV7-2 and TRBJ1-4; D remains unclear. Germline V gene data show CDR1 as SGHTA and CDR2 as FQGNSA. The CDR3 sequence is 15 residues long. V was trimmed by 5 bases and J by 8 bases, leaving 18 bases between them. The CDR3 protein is CASSDGRGVGEKLFF. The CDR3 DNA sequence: TGTGCCAGCAGCGATGGACGAGGAGTAGGGGAAAAACTGTTTTTT.

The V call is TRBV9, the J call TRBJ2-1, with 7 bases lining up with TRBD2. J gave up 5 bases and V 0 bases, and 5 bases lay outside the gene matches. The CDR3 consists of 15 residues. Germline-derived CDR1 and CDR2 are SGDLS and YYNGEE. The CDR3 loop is CASSVAGGHNNEQFF. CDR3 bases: TGTGCCAGCAGCGTAGCGGGGGGTCATAACAATGAGCAGTTCTTC.

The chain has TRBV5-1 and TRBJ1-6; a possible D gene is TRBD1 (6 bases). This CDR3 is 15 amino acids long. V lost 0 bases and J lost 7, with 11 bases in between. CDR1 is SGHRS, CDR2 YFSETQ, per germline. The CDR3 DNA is TGCGCCAGCAGCTTGGGACGACAGGCCAATTCACCCCTCCACTTT. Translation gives CASSLGRQANSPLHF.

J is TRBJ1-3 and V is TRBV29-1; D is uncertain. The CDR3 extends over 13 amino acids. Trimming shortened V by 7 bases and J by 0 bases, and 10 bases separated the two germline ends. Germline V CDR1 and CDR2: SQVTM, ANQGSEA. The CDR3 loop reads CSAQTGSGNTIYF. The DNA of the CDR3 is TGCAGCGCCCAAACGGGCTCTGGAAACACCATATATTTT.

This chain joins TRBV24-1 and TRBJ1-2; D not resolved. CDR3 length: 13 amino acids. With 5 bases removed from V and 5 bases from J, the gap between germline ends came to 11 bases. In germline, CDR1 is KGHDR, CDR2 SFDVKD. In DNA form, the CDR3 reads TGTGCCACCAGTGGAACGGCCCCTTATGGCTACACCTTC. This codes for CATSGTAPYGYTF.

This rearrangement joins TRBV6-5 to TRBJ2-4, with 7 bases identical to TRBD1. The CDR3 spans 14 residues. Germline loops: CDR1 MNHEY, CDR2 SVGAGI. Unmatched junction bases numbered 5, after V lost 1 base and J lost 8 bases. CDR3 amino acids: CASSYCRGSDIQYF. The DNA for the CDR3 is TGTGCCAGCAGTTACTGCAGGGGGTCGGACATTCAGTACTTC.

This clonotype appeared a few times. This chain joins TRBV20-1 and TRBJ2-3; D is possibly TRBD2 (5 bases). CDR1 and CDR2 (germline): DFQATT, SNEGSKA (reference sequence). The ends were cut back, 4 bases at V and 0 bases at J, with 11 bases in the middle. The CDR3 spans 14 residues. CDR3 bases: TGCAGTGCTATACACGGGGTCAGCACAGATACGCAGTATTTT. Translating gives CSAIHGVSTDTQYF.